This note documents a single TCR beta chain sequence. Its antigen remains unknown. There are 16 residues in the CDR3. Germline V gene data show CDR1 as LNHDA and CDR2 as SQIVND (reference sequence). V lost 5 bases to trimming and J lost 5 bases; unmatched junction nucleotides: 14. The data are from a study of a mutant IDH1 vaccine in newly diagnosed glioma. Study overall: Radiotherapy alone preceded vaccination by 4-6 weeks; alternatively, vaccination started with temozolomide cycles. Treated patients had a mean age of about 44 years and a roughly 62% male, about 40% female split.

Study-wide points: There were vaccine-induced immune responses in approximately 95% of the patients. Among top peripheral T cell clonotypes, changes seemed unrelated to pseudoprogression.

Time point reported: week 23, last vaccination. Doses comprised 300 ug of mutant IDH1 20-mer peptide each, plus topical imiquimod. The data were produced by immunoSEQ multiplex PCR, yet TCRdb's version contains in-frame clones alone and is incomplete. This table holds around 56,000 clones, roughly 77% found once. This chain joins TRBV19 and TRBJ2-5; 7 positions match TRBD1. The source material was PBMCs, sampled from a glioma patient whose treatment included an IDH1 peptide vaccine. This TCR was sampled from a woman aged 40 to 55 with glioma. Some clones in this sample may be carry-over from other donors' samples. This CDR3 is CASSPPTGTGWETQYF. Here the CDR3 DNA reads TGTGCCAGTAGTCCCCCGACAGGGACGGGTTGGGAGACCCAGTACTTC.